This passage covers 5 T cell receptor beta chains from one sample sequenced in a study of Graves' ophthalmopathy and Graves' hyperthyroidism. The authors amplified TCR beta CDR3 regions, and they did so from RNA transcripts for repertoire sequencing. Second-round multiplex PCR came after first-round RT-PCR with HTBI primers. In TCRdb, the multiplex PCR reads were re-called with MiXCR into one record per CDR3 protein. The sample has 1 million to 1.3 million distinct CDR3 sequences, 36% seen once. Sequenced input: peripheral blood or thyroid tissue (not recorded which). The receptor source for this set is an adult man with Graves' hyperthyroidism.

This clonotype was picked up one time. Being one base from a much bigger clone, this may be a read error. V and J are TRBV7-2 and TRBJ1-5; 7 bases align to TRBD1. From germline, CDR1 is SGHTA and CDR2 FQGNSA. V lost 5 bases, J lost 0 bases, and 7 bases stayed unmatched. This CDR3 spans 16 amino acids. CDR3 in amino acids: CASSPGTACSNQPQHF. In nucleotides, the CDR3 is TGTGCCAGCAGCCCAGGGACAGCTTGTAGCAATCAGCCCCAGCATTTT. Full variable domain (missing parts from reference TRBV7-2 and TRBJ1-5): GAGVSQSPSNKVTEKGKDVELRCDPISGHTALYWYRQSLGQGLEFLIYFQGNSAPDKSGLPSDRFSAERTGGSVSTLTIQRTQQEDSAVYLCASSPGTACSNQPQHFGDGTRLSIL.

Notes on this clonotype: Sequence at one end of the junction differs from germline and may be a read error. In DNA form, the CDR3 reads TGTGCCAACAGTCCGGAGATGAACACTGAAGCTTTCTTT. It is translated as CANSPEMNTEAFF. The chain joins TRBV12-3 or TRBV12-4 to TRBJ1-1; D gene unclear. The length of the CDR3 is 13 residues.

This chain links TRBV19 with TRBJ1-5, with D tentatively TRBD1 (5 bases). In germline, CDR1 is LNHDA, CDR2 SQIVND (reference sequence). Trimming stripped 6 bases from V and 4 bases from J, with 13 bases between. This CDR3 is 14 amino acids long. The CDR3 bases are TGTGCCAGTAGAGGGGTGTTAGCAAATCAGCCCCAGCATTTT. It translates to CASRGVLANQPQHF.

V and J are TRBV20-1 and TRBJ1-2; D gene uncertain. Germline CDR1 DFQATT, CDR2 SNEGSKA (reference sequence). This CDR3 is 13 amino acids long. The V gene lost 1 base and the J gene lost 8 bases, with 14 bases spanning the gap. CDR3 in amino acids: CSARGWADVGYTF. CDR3 coding DNA: TGCAGTGCTAGAGGTTGGGCCGATGTAGGCTACACCTTC.

Many counts were recorded for this clonotype. The chain joins TRBV6-5 to TRBJ1-1; no clear D gene. Trimming stripped 0 bases from V and 1 base from J, with 9 bases between. Germline V gives CDR1 MNHEY, CDR2 SVGAGI. The CDR3 sequence is 15 residues long. CDR3 amino acids: CASSYSIAANTEAFF. DNA of the CDR3: TGTGCCAGCAGTTACTCGATAGCGGCGAACACTGAAGCTTTCTTT.